These 22 T cell receptor beta chains came from one sample sequenced in a study of cytomegalovirus exposure and HLA in healthy donors. The study ran its PCR with 60 Vbeta and 13 Jbeta primers. The method was immunoSEQ multiplex PCR; TCRdb's version includes in-frame clones alone and lacks a portion of them. In the table there are 40,000 to 55,000 clones, about 72% of which are singletons. Specimen: PBMCs. Receptors were obtained from a man aged 25-40 years in good health and CMV-seronegative.

This clone appeared a single time. The chain links TRBV6-4 to TRBJ2-2; 10 bases line up with TRBD1. Per the germline V gene, CDR1 is MRHNA and CDR2 is SNTAGT. The CDR3 covers 16 residues. V dropped 3 bases and J dropped 5; count of bases not matched to a gene: 6. As DNA, the CDR3 is TGTGCCAGCAGTGAAACCGGGACAGGGGCAACCGGGGAGCTGTTTTTT. It is translated as CASSETGTGATGELFF.

The chain employs TRBV7-8 and TRBJ2-7; TRBD2 might be the D (6 bases). Germline V gene lookup returns CDR1 SGHVS and CDR2 FQNEAQ. V was cut by 2 bases and J by 1 base, with 15 bases left in between. This CDR3 has 16 residues. The CDR3 region has the DNA TGTGCCAGCAGCTTACGGGTAGCGGACTTATCCTACGAGCAGTACTTC. It yields the protein CASSLRVADLSYEQYF. Drawing the rest from reference TRBV7-8 and TRBJ2-7, the complete variable domain is GAGVSQSPRYKVAKRGQDVALRCDPISGHVSLFWYQQALGQGPEFLTYFQNEAQLDKSGLPSDRFFAERPEGSVSTLKIQRTQQEDSAVYLCASSLRVADLSYEQYFGPGTRLTVT.

V and J are TRBV19 and TRBJ1-5; no reliable D call. The germline gives CDR1 LNHDA, CDR2 SQIVND (reference sequence). The CDR3 loop spans 15 amino acids. Trimming shortened V by 10 bases and J by 0 bases, and 16 bases separated the two germline ends. CDR3 in amino acids: CATAERDFSNQPQHF. In nucleotides, the CDR3 is TGTGCCACCGCAGAACGCGACTTTAGCAATCAGCCCCAGCATTTT. Combining the CDR3 with reference TRBV19 and TRBJ1-5 gives the whole variable domain DGGITQSPKYLFRKEGQNVTLSCEQNLNHDAMYWYRQDPGQGLRLIYYSQIVNDFQKGDIAEGYSVSREKKESFPLTVTSAQKNPTAFYLCATAERDFSNQPQHFGDGTRLSIL.

The chain combines TRBV30 with TRBJ2-2; no clear D. With 5 bases removed from V and 6 bases from J, the gap between germline ends came to 7 bases. Germline loops: CDR1 GTSNPN, CDR2 SVGIG (reference sequence). The CDR3 spans 11 residues. The CDR3 DNA reads TGTGCCTGGGAGATGGCCGGGGAGCTGTTTTTT. This gives the protein CAWEMAGELFF.

This clone showed up just once. The chain couples TRBV6-4 to TRBJ2-2, with 9 bases identical to TRBD2. The CDR3 totals 16 residues. The V segment lost 0 bases and the J segment 7 bases; nucleotides outside the gene matches: 6. Germline V gene lookup returns CDR1 MRHNA and CDR2 SNTAGT. Here the CDR3 reads CASSDSIAGDVGELFF. In nucleotides, the CDR3 is TGTGCCAGCAGTGACTCGATAGCGGGAGACGTCGGGGAGCTGTTTTTT.

The chain employs TRBV29-1 and TRBJ2-3; 10 positions agree with TRBD2. This CDR3 spans 15 amino acids. Trimming at V came to 5 bases and at J to 4 bases, leaving 9 bases not matched to a gene. The V gene's germline CDR1 is SQVTM and CDR2 ANQGSEA. The CDR3 loop is CSVWGLAGVSDTQYF. Written as DNA, the CDR3 is TGCAGCGTTTGGGGCCTAGCGGGAGTATCAGATACGCAGTATTTT.

This clone was counted between two and nine times. The chain joins TRBV30 to TRBJ2-1; 15 bases fit TRBD2. The CDR3 is 14 amino acids. V dropped 3 bases and J dropped 7; count of bases not matched to a gene: 1. Germline V gene data show CDR1 as GTSNPN and CDR2 as SVGIG (reference sequence). In DNA form, the CDR3 reads TGTGCCTGGAGCGGGACTAGCGGGAGGAATGAGCAGTTCTTC. Translating it yields CAWSGTSGRNEQFF.

This clone was seen a few times. The chain combines TRBV10-3 with TRBJ1-5; D uncertain. There are 14 residues in the CDR3. Germline V gives CDR1 ENHRY, CDR2 SYGVKD. V shed 2 bases and J shed 7 bases, with 12 bases lying between them. This CDR3 reads CAISEPGLGQPQHF. CDR3 nucleotide sequence: TGTGCCATCAGTGAGCCAGGTCTTGGGCAGCCCCAGCATTTT.

The rearrangement links TRBV7-2 to TRBJ1-1; D gene uncertain. V shed 5 bases and J shed 1 base, with 8 bases lying between them. CDR3 length: 13 residues. The germline V gene has CDR1 SGHTA and CDR2 FQGNSA. CDR3 region: CASSQTPNTEAFF. As DNA, the CDR3 is TGTGCCAGCAGCCAGACACCGAACACTGAAGCTTTCTTT.

This clone was recorded once. The rearrangement uses TRBV10-3 and TRBJ1-2, with 8 bases aligning to TRBD1. The germline V gene has CDR1 ENHRY and CDR2 SYGVKD. The CDR3 length is 14 residues. The trim removed 2 bases at V and 6 bases at J, leaving 5 bases unmatched. Here the CDR3 reads CAISEPAGGDGYTF. The DNA of the CDR3 is TGTGCCATCAGTGAGCCTGCAGGGGGCGATGGCTACACCTTC.

This clone was seen only a few times. The CDR3 sequence: CASSLVAGEGYEQYF. Written as DNA, the CDR3 is TGTGCCAGCAGCTTAGTTGCAGGGGAAGGCTACGAGCAGTACTTC. V is TRBV7-6 and J is TRBJ2-5, with D maybe TRBD1 (6 bases). With the DNA end fitting TRBJ2-7 better, the J assignment may be wrong. The CDR3 is 15 residues long. Germline CDR1 reads SGHVS; CDR2 reads FNYEAQ.

This chain joins TRBV15 and TRBJ2-1; D might be TRBD2 (5 bases). In germline, CDR1 is LNHNV, CDR2 YYDKDF (reference sequence). The CDR3 has 12 residues. V was pared by 1 base and J by 9 bases, with 7 bases between. The CDR3 here is CATSRGTSEQFF. The CDR3 DNA reads TGTGCCACCAGCAGAGGTACTAGTGAGCAGTTCTTC.

The chain is built from TRBV27 and TRBJ2-1, with 9 bases matching TRBD2. There are 16 residues in the CDR3. Germline V CDR1 and CDR2: MNHEY, SMNVEV (reference sequence). The junction had 12 bases not matched to a gene; V was cut back by 3 bases and J by 9 bases. The CDR3 reads CASSFSGTSRYGEQFF. The DNA for the CDR3 is TGTGCCAGCAGTTTTTCGGGGACTAGCCGTTACGGTGAGCAGTTCTTC.

Regarding this clone: This specimen includes other DNA sequences encoding the same CDR3. V gene TRBV5-1 combines with J gene TRBJ2-7; 14 nucleotides align to TRBD2. This CDR3 has 16 residues. V shed 4 bases, J shed 6 bases, and the junction held 9 bases outside the gene matches. The germline V gene encodes CDR1 SGHRS and CDR2 YFSETQ. The CDR3 loop is CASSPGTSGSSREQYF. In nucleotides, the CDR3 is TGCGCCAGCAGCCCAGGGACTAGCGGGAGCTCTCGCGAGCAGTACTTC. The whole variable domain, remainder taken from reference TRBV5-1 and TRBJ2-7, is KAGVTQTPRYLIKTRGQQVTLSCSPISGHRSVSWYQQTPGQGLQFLFEYFSETQRNKGNFPGRFSGRQFSNSRSEMNVSTLELGDSALYLCASSPGTSGSSREQYFGPGTRLTVT.

The chain has TRBV11-2 and TRBJ2-7; 7 bases map to TRBD2. The CDR3 loop spans 15 amino acids. Germline V CDR1 and CDR2: SGHAT, FQNNGV. The V segment lost 1 base and the J segment 5 bases; nucleotides outside the gene matches: 8. DNA of the CDR3: TGTGCCAGCAGCTTAGGGCGGCGGGAGTATGACGAGCAGTACTTC. This translates into CASSLGRREYDEQYF.

This chain joins TRBV7-8 and TRBJ2-5; 8 bases map to TRBD2. Germline V CDR1 and CDR2: SGHVS, FQNEAQ. Unmatched junction bases numbered 12, after V lost 3 bases and J lost 6 bases. This CDR3 is 16 amino acids long. The CDR3 coding sequence is TGTGCCAGCAGCTTTCAGGCTAGCGGGCAGGGGAAGACCCAGTACTTC. Translation gives CASSFQASGQGKTQYF.

This chain uses TRBV5-1 with TRBJ1-1, with TRBD1 matching over 7 bases. The CDR3 consists of 14 residues. Germline lookup yields CDR1 SGHRS and CDR2 YFSETQ. Unmatched junction bases numbered 4, after V lost 4 bases and J lost 1 base. The CDR3 here is CASSRDSKNTEAFF. As DNA, the CDR3 is TGCGCCAGCAGCAGGGACAGCAAGAACACTGAAGCTTTCTTT.

The chain is built from TRBV5-6 and TRBJ2-1, with D possibly matching TRBD2 (6 bases). V was clipped by 4 bases and J by 3 bases, with 11 bases between them. Per germline, CDR1 SGHDT and CDR2 YYEEEE. This CDR3 comprises 14 residues. This CDR3 reads CASSGGLLYNEQFF. The CDR3, as DNA: TGTGCCAGCAGCGGGGGACTCCTCTACAATGAGCAGTTCTTC.

The chain uses TRBV7-2 and TRBJ2-2; D not resolved. The V gene's germline CDR1 is SGHTA and CDR2 FQGNSA. This CDR3 spans 15 amino acids. V lost 3 bases and J 7 bases, leaving 15 bases between the germline ends. The CDR3 nucleotides are TGTGCCAGCAGCTTGCGGAGTAGGTCTGGCGGGGAGCTGTTTTTT. It yields the protein CASSLRSRSGGELFF.

The rearrangement joins TRBV6-1 to TRBJ2-5; no definite D call. Germline-derived CDR1 and CDR2 are MNHNS and SASEGT. Trimming removed 3 bases at V and 0 bases at J, with 11 bases between. The CDR3 length is 15 residues. The CDR3 sequence is CASSDETWYQETQYF. CDR3 coding DNA: TGTGCCAGCAGTGACGAGACATGGTACCAAGAGACCCAGTACTTC.

V usage is TRBV6-5 and J usage is TRBJ2-7; 10 nucleotides agree with TRBD2. The germline gives CDR1 MNHEY, CDR2 SVGAGI. Trimming removed 3 bases from V and 3 bases from J; junction bases left unmatched: 5. This CDR3 has 15 amino acids. Here the CDR3 reads CASSYAASGSYEQYF. CDR3 bases: TGTGCCAGCAGTTATGCGGCTAGCGGGAGCTACGAGCAGTACTTC.

This clone showed up just a few times. Other DNA sequences in this sample translate to the same CDR3. The rearrangement joins TRBV6-5 to TRBJ1-2, with no clear D. The CDR3 runs 15 residues. Germline V gives CDR1 MNHEY, CDR2 SVGAGI. Deletions cut 5 bases from V and 8 bases from J, with 21 bases between. CDR3 sequence: CASSPGITYFYGYTF. In DNA form, the CDR3 reads TGTGCCAGCAGTCCCGGGATTACTTATTTCTACGGCTACACCTTC.